The rows below give T cell receptor beta chains drawn from one sample of a study of T cell responses to AZD1222 COVID-19 vaccine. Generated by immunoSEQ multiplex PCR, the TCRdb table keeps only in-frame clones and is missing some. Of over 100,000 clones in the sample, roughly 90% were seen once. Sequenced material: peripheral blood, taken on day 0 of AZD1222 vaccination. The receptors come from an adult in good health. Each CDR3 is given with its conserved first and last residue. D genes are given only for firm matches. Size is stated for part of the rows, as once, few or many counts, or as a class when the clone is expanded.

j_call clone_size v_call d_call cdr3_aa cdr3_nt
TRBJ1-2 - TRBV9 TRBD1 CASSPDRDYGYTF TGTGCCAGCAGCCCCGACAGGGATTATGGCTACACCTTC
TRBJ1-1 - TRBV11-2 - CASSLDAAGQKNTEAFF TGTGCCAGCAGCTTAGACGCTGCGGGCCAAAAGAACACTGAAGCTTTCTTT
TRBJ1-5 - TRBV28 - CASSRRGPQHF TGTGCCAGCAGTCGGAGGGGGCCCCAGCATTTT
TRBJ2-5 once TRBV9 - CASSVRLLWRTQYF TGTGCCAGCAGCGTTCGACTCCTCTGGAGGACCCAGTACTTC
TRBJ2-3 - TRBV6-5 - CASSYSAFRGDTQYF TGTGCCAGCAGTTACTCCGCATTTCGGGGAGATACGCAGTATTTT
TRBJ1-5 - TRBV27 - CASSLWSNQPQHF TGTGCCAGCAGTTTGTGGAGCAATCAGCCCCAGCATTTT
TRBJ1-1 once TRBV7-6 - CASSLAENTEAFF TGTGCCAGCAGCTTAGCGGAAAACACTGAAGCTTTCTTT
TRBJ1-5 - TRBV10-3 TRBD1 CAISESTGSNQPQHF TGTGCCATCAGTGAGTCGACAGGGAGCAATCAGCCCCAGCATTTT
TRBJ1-4 - TRBV9 - CASSPRGGTNEKLFF TGTGCCAGCTCCCCACGGGGGGGAACTAATGAAAAACTGTTTTTT
TRBJ1-2 - TRBV19 - CASTDRSYGYTF TGTGCCAGTACAGACAGATCATATGGCTACACCTTC
TRBJ1-5 once TRBV3-1/TRBV3-2 - CASSQDRRQGSQPQHF TGTGCCAGCAGCCAAGATAGGAGGCAGGGAAGCCAGCCCCAGCATTTT
TRBJ1-1 - TRBV29-1 - CSVEDSTGKSRAFF TGCAGCGTTGAAGATTCTACAGGGAAAAGTCGGGCTTTCTTT
TRBJ1-6 - TRBV4-2 - CASSQDGPRNSPLHF TGTGCCAGCAGCCAAGATGGACCGCGGAATTCACCCCTCCACTTT
TRBJ2-2 - TRBV9 TRBD1 CASSPSGQSNTGELFF TGTGCCAGCAGCCCTTCGGGACAGAGTAACACCGGGGAGCTGTTTTTT
TRBJ1-2 - TRBV6-5 - CASSRAPWDYGYTF TGTGCCAGCAGCCGAGCCCCTTGGGACTATGGCTACACCTTC
TRBJ1-5 - TRBV6-2/TRBV6-3 - CASSYATQSVSPQHF TGTGCCAGCAGTTACGCAACTCAATCAGTATCGCCCCAGCATTTT
TRBJ2-3 - TRBV18 - CASSPRGWEGAGVGDTQYF TGTGCCAGCTCACCCCGCGGTTGGGAAGGGGCCGGAGTTGGGGATACGCAGTATTTT